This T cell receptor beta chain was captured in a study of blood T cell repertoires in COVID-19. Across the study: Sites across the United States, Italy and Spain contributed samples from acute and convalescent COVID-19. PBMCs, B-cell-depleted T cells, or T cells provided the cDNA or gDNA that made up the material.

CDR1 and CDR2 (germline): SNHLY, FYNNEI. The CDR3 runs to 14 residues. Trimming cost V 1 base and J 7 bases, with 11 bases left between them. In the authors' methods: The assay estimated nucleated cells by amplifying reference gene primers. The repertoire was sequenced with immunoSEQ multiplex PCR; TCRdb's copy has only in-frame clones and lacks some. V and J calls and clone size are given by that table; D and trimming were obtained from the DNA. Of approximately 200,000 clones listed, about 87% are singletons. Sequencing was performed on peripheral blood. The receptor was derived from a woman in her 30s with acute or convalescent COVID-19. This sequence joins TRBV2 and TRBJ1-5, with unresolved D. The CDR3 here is CASSEVMAGQPQHF. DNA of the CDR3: TGTGCCAGCAGTGAAGTCATGGCGGGGCAGCCCCAGCATTTT.